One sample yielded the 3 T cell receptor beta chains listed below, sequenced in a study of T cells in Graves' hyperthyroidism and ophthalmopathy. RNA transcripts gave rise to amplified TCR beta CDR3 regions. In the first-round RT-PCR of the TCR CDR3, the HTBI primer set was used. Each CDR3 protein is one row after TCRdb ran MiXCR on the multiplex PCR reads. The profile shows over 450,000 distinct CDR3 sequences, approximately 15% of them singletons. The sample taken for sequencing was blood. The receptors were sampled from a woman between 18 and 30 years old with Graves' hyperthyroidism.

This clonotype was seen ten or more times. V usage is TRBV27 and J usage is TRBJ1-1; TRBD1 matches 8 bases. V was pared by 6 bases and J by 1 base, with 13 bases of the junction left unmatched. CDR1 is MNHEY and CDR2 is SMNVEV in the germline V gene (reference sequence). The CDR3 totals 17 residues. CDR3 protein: CASRRPPHRGGNTEAFF. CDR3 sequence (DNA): TGTGCCAGCAGACGACCCCCTCACAGGGGGGGGAACACTGAAGCTTTCTTT.

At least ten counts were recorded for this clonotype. CDR3 region: CASSPMTSGSPPRADTQYF. Written as DNA, the CDR3 is TGTGCCAGCAGTCCGATGACTAGCGGGAGTCCCCCTAGGGCAGATACGCAGTATTTT. This chain connects TRBV27 to TRBJ2-3, with TRBD2 matching 12 bases. CDR1 is MNHEY and CDR2 is SMNVEV in the germline V gene (reference sequence). V lost 5 bases and J lost 4; bases outside the gene matches: 16. This CDR3 contains 19 residues.

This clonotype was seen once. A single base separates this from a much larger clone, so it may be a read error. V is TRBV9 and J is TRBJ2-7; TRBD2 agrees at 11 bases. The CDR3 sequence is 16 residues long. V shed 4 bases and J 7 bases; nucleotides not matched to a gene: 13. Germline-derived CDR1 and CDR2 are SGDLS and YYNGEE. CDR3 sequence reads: CASSTDKLAGEVEQYF. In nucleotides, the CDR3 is TGTGCCAGCAGCACGGATAAACTAGCGGGAGAGGTTGAGCAGTACTTC.